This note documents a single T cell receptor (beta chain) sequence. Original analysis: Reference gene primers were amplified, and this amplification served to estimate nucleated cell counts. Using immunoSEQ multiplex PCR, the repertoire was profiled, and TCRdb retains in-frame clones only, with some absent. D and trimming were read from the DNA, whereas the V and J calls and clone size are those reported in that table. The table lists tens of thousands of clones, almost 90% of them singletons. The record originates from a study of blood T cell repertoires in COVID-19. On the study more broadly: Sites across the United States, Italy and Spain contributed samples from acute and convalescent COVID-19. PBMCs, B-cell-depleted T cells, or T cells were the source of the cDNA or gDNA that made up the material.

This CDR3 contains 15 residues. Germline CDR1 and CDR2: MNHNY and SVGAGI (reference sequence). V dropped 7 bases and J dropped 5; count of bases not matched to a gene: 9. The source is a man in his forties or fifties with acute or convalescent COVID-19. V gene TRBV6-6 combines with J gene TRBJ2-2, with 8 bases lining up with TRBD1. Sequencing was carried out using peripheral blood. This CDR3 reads CASTRGQGRTGELFF. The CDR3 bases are TGTGCCAGCACCCGCGGACAGGGTAGGACCGGGGAGCTGTTTTTT.